Listed here is a single T cell receptor beta chain. Germline trimming cut 6 bases from V and 5 bases from J; bases unmatched to any gene: 6. This CDR3 comprises 15 residues. This entry belongs to a study of CD8 T cells in Susac syndrome. Random hexamers were used to reverse transcribe about 0.5 to 1 ug of RNA. TCRdb reprocessed the immunoSEQ multiplex PCR reads with MiXCR, giving one entry per CDR3 protein. This table holds under 110,000 distinct CDR3 sequences, approximately 94% found once. Sequencing was done on a sample of CD8+ T cells from PBMCs. The V call is TRBV12-3 or TRBV12-4, the J call TRBJ2-3; 12 bases fit TRBD2. The clonotype originates from a human donor with Susac syndrome. CDR3: CASRSSGGAIDTQYF. The CDR3 DNA sequence: TGTGCCAGCAGGTCTAGCGGGGGGGCAATAGATACGCAGTATTTT.